The T cell receptor delta chain described here comes from a study of gamma-delta chains in newborns, infants, children. Study context: Microbial exposure reportedly drives polyclonal innate γδ T cell expansion after birth.

Trimming removed 0 bases at V and 4 bases at J, with 20 bases between. The CDR3 is made up of 17 amino acids. The V gene's germline CDR1 is GEAIGNYY and CDR2 EKD. TCRdb reanalysed the reads via CATT. This table holds about 11,000 delta-chain clones, around 8.8% found once. This clone was observed a few times. What was sequenced was blood. The source is a child who was a newborn, infant or young child, either healthy, febrile or measles-vaccinated (not recorded which). The chain is built from TRDV2 and TRDJ1; D uncertain. CDR3 coding DNA: TGTGCCTGTGACACCGTCACGGTACAAGGAAAGGACGATAAACTCATCTTT. Translation: CACDTVTVQGKDDKLIF.